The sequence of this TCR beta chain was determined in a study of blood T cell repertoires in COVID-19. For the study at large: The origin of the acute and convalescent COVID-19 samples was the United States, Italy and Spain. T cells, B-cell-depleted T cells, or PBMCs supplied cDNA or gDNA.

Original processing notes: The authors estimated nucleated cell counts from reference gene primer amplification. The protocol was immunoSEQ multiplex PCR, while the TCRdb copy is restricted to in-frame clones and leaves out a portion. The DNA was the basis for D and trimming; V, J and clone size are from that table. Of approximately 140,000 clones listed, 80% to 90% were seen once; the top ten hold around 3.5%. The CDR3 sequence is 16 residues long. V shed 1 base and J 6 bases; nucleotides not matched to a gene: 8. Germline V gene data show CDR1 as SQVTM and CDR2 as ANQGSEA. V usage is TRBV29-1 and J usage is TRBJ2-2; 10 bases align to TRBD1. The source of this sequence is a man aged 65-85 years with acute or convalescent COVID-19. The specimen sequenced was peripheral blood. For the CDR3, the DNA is TGCAGCGTTGAAGTCTTCGGGACAGGGGCGCCCGGGGAGCTGTTTTTT. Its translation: CSVEVFGTGAPGELFF.